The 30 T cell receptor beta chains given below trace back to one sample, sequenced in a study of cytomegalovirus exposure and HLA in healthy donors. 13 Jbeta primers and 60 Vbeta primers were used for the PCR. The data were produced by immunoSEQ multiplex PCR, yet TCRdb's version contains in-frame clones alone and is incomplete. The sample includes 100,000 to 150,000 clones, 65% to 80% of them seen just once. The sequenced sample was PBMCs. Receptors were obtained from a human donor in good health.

The CDR3 coding sequence is TGTGCCAGCAGTTTTTTAGGAGCGACTGAAGCTTTCTTT. Amino acid sequence: CASSFLGATEAFF. This rearrangement joins TRBV28 to TRBJ1-1; D uncertain. The V gene lost 3 bases and the J gene lost 5 bases, with 10 bases spanning the gap. Germline CDR1 MDHEN, CDR2 SYDVKM. This CDR3 has 13 residues. Variable domain in full (rest from reference TRBV28 and TRBJ1-1): DVKVTQSSRYLVKRTGEKVFLECVQDMDHENMFWYRQDPGLGLRLIYFSYDVKMKEKGDIPEGYSVSREKKERFSLILESASTNQTSMYLCASSFLGATEAFFGQGTRLTVV.

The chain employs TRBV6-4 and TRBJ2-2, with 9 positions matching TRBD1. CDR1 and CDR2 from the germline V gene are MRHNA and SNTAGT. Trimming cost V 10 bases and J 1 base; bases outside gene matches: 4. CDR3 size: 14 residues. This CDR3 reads CATRQGGNTGELFF. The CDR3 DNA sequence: TGTGCCACCCGACAGGGGGGGAACACCGGGGAGCTGTTTTTT.

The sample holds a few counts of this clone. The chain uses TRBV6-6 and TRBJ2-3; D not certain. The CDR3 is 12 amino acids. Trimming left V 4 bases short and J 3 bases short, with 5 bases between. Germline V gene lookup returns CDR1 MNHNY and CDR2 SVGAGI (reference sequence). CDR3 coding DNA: TGTGCCAGCAGTTTTCCGACAGATACGCAGTATTTT. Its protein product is CASSFPTDTQYF.

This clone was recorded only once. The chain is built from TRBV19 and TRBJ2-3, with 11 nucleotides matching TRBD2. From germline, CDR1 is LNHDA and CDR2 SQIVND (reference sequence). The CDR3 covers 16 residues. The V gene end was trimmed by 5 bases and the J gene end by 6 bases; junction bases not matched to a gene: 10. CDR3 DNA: TGTGCCAGTAGTTCCTTAGCGGGGGGGCTATCCGATACGCAGTATTTT. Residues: CASSSLAGGLSDTQYF. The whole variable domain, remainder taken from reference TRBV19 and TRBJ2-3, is DGGITQSPKYLFRKEGQNVTLSCEQNLNHDAMYWYRQDPGQGLRLIYYSQIVNDFQKGDIAEGYSVSREKKESFPLTVTSAQKNPTAFYLCASSSLAGGLSDTQYFGPGTRLTVL.

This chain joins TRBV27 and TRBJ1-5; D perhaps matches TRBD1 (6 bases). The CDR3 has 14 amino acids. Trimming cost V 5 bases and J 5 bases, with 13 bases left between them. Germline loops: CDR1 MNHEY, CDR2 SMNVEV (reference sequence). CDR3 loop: CASSPGVEDQPQHF. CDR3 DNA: TGTGCCAGCAGTCCAGGGGTCGAAGATCAGCCCCAGCATTTT.

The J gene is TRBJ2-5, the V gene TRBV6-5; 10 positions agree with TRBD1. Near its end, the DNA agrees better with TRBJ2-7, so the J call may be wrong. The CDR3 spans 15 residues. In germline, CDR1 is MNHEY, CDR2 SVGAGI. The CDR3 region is CASSGVDRGSYEQYF. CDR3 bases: TGTGCCAGCAGTGGGGTGGACAGGGGGTCGTACGAGCAGTACTTC.

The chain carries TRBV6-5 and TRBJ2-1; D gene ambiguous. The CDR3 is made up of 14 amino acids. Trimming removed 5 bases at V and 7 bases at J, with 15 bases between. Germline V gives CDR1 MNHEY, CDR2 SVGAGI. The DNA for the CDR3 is TGTGCCAGCAGTAACCAGGCTCGCAGGAATGAGCAGTTCTTC. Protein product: CASSNQARRNEQFF.

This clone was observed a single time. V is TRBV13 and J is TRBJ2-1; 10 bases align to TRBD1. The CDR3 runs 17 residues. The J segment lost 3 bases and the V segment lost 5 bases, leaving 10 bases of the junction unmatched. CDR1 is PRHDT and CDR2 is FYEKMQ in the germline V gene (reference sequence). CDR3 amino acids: CASSPNEGQGYYNEQFF. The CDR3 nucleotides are TGTGCCAGCAGCCCAAACGAGGGACAGGGGTACTACAATGAGCAGTTCTTC.

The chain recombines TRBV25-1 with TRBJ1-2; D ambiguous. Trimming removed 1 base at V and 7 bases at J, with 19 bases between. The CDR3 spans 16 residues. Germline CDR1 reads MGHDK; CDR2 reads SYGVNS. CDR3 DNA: TGTGCCAGCAGTGAATCGGGCGGGGAGCTGTGGGGTGGCTACACCTTC. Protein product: CASSESGGELWGGYTF.

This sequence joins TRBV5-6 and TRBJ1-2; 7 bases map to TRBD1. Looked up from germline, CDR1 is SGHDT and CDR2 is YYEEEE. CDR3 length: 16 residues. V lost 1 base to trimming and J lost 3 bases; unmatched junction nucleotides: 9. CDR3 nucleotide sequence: TGTGCCAGCAGCTTGACGACAGGGATTTTTGACTATGGCTACACCTTC. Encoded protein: CASSLTTGIFDYGYTF.

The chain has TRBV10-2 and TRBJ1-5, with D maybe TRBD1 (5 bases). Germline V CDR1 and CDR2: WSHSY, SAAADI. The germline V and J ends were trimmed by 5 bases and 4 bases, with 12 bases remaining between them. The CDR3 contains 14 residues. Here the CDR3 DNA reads TGCGCCAGCAGTTTCGCAGGGTGGAATCAGCCCCAGCATTTT. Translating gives CASSFAGWNQPQHF.

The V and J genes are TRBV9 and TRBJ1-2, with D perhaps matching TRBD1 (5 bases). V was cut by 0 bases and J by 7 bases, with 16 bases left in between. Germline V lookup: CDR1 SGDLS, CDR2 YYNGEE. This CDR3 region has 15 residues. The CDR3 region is CASSVESGEGGGYTF. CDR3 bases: TGTGCCAGCAGCGTAGAATCGGGGGAAGGAGGTGGCTACACCTTC.

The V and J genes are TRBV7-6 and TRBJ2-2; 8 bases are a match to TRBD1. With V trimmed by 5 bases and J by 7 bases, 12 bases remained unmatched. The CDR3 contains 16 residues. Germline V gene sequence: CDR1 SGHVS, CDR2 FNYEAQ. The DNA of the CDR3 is TGTGCCAGCAGCGCGAAGGACAGGGTGTTTGGCGGGGAGCTGTTTTTT. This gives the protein CASSAKDRVFGGELFF.

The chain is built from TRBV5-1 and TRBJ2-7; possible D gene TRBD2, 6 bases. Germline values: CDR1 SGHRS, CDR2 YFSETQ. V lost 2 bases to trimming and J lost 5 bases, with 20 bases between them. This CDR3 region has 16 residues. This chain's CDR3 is CASSFDKETSTHEQYF. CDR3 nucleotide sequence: TGCGCCAGCAGCTTTGACAAAGAGACTAGTACCCACGAGCAGTACTTC.

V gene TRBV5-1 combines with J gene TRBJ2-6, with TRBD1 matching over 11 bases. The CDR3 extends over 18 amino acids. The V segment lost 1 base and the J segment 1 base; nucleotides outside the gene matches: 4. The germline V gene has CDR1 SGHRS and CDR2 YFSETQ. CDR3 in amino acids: CASSLQGQGGSGANVLTF. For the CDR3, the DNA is TGCGCCAGCAGCTTGCAGGGACAGGGGGGTTCTGGGGCCAACGTCCTGACTTTC.

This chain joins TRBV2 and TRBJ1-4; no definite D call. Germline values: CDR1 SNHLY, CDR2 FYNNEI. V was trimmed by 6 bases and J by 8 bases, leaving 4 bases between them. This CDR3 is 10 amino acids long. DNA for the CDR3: TGTGCCAGCAGCCAAGAAAAACTGTTTTTT. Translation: CASSQEKLFF.

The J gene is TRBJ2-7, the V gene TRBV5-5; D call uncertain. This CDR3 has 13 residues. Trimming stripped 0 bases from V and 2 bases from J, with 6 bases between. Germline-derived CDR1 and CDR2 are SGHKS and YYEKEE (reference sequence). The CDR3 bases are TGTGCCAGCAGCTTGGAGAGCCCCTACGAGCAGTACTTC. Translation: CASSLESPYEQYF. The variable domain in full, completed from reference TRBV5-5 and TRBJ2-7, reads DAGVTQSPTHLIKTRGQQVTLRCSPISGHKSVSWYQQVLGQGPQFIFQYYEKEERGRGNFPDRFSARQFPNYSSELNVNALLLGDSALYLCASSLESPYEQYFGPGTRLTVT.

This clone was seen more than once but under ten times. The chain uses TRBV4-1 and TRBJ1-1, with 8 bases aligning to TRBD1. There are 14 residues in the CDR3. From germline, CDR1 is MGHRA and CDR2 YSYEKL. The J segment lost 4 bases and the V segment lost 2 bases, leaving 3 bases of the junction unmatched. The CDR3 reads CASSQTQGVTEAFF. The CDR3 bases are TGCGCCAGCAGCCAAACACAGGGGGTCACTGAAGCTTTCTTT.

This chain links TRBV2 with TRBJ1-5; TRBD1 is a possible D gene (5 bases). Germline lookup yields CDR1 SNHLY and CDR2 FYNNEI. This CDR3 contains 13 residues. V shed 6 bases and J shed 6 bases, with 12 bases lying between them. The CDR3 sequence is CASSPGGGQPQHF. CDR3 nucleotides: TGTGCCAGCAGCCCCGGGGGGGGTCAGCCCCAGCATTTT.

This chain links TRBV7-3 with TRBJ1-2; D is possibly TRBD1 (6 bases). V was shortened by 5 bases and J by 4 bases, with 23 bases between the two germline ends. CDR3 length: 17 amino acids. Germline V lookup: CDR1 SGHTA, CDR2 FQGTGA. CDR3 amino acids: CASSPYTRGGGAYGYTF. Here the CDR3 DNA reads TGTGCCAGCAGCCCCTACACCCGGGGAGGGGGGGCCTATGGCTACACCTTC.

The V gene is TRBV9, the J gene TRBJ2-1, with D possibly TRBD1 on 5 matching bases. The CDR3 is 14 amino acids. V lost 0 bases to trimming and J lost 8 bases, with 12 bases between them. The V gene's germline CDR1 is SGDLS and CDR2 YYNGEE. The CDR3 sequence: CASSVGSTGHEQFF. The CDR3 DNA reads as TGTGCCAGCAGCGTAGGGTCCACAGGACATGAGCAGTTCTTC. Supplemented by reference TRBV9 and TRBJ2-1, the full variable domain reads DSGVTQTPKHLITATGQRVTLRCSPRSGDLSVYWYQQSLDQGLQFLIQYYNGEERAKGNILERFSAQQFPDLHSELNLSSLELGDSALYFCASSVGSTGHEQFFGPGTRLTVL.

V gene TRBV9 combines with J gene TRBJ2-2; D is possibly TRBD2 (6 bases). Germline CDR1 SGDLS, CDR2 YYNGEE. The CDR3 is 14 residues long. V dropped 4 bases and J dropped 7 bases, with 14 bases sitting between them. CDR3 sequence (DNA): TGTGCCAGCAGCCCCTGGGGGGAGCGCGGGGAGCTGTTTTTT. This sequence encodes CASSPWGERGELFF.

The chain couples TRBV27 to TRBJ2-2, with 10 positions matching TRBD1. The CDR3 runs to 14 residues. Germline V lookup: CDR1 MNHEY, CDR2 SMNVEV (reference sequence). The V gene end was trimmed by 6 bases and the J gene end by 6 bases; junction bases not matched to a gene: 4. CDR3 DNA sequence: TGTGCCAGCAGAAGACAGGGGGCGCCCGGGGAGCTGTTTTTT. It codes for CASRRQGAPGELFF.

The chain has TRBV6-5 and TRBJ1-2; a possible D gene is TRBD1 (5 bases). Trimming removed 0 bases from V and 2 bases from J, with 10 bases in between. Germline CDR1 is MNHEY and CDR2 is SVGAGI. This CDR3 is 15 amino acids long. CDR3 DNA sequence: TGTGCCAGCAGTTACTCGGGGACTCGAAACTATGGCTACACCTTC. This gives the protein CASSYSGTRNYGYTF.

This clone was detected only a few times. Here the CDR3 reads CASSHFKTGSTEAFF. The CDR3 DNA follows: TGCGCCAGCAGCCATTTCAAAACAGGGTCCACTGAAGCTTTCTTT. The rearrangement uses TRBV4-1 and TRBJ1-1, with a weak D call TRBD1 (6 bases). Trimming took 3 bases from V and 4 from J, leaving 15 bases between them. The CDR3 spans 15 residues. Germline CDR1 is MGHRA and CDR2 is YSYEKL.

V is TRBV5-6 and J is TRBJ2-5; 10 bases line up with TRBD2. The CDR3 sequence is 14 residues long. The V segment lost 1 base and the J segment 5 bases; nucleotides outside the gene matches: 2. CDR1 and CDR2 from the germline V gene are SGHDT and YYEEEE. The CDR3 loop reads CASSLSSGGETQYF. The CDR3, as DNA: TGTGCCAGCAGCTTGTCTAGCGGGGGTGAGACCCAGTACTTC.

The CDR3 loop is CASSSTRLPTNEKLFF. The CDR3 DNA reads as TGTGCCAGCAGTTCCACCCGGTTACCTACCAATGAAAAACTGTTTTTT. The chain uses TRBV28 and TRBJ1-4; no clear D. The length of the CDR3 is 16 residues. V gave up 4 bases and J gave up 5 bases, with 17 bases separating them. Germline V CDR1 and CDR2: MDHEN, SYDVKM.

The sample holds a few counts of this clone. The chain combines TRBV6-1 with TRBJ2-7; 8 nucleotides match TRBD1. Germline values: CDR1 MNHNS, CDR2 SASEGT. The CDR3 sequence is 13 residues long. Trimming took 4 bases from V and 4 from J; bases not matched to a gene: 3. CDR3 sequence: CASSGDRTYEQYF. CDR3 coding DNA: TGTGCCAGCAGTGGGGACAGGACGTACGAGCAGTACTTC.

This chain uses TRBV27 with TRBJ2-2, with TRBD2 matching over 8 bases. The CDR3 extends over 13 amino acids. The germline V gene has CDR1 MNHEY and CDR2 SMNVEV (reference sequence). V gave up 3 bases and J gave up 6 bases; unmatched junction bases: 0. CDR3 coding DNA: TGTGCCAGCAGTTTCGGGGGGGCCGGGGAGCTGTTTTTT. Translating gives CASSFGGAGELFF.

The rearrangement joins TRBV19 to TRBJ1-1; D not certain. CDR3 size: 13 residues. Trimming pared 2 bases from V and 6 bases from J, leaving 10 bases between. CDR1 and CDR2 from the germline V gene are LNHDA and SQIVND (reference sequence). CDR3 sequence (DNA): TGTGCCAGTAGTATAAGGCGGGAGGCTGAAGCTTTCTTT. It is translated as CASSIRREAEAFF.